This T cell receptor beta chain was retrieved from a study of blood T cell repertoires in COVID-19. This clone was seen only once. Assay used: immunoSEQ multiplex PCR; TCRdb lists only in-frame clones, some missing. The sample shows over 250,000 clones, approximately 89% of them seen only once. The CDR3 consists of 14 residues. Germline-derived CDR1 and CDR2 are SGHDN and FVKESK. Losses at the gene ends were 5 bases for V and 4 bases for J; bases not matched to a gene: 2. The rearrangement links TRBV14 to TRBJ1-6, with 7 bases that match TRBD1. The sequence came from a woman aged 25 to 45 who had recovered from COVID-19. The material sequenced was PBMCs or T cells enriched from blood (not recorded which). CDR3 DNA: TGTGCCAGCAGCTCGACAGGGTATAATTCACCCCTCCACTTT. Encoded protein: CASSSTGYNSPLHF.